This TCR beta chain originates from a study of blood T cell repertoires in COVID-19. Authors' processing steps: Nucleated cell number was recorded as an estimate derived from reference gene primer amplification. The table came from immunoSEQ multiplex PCR; TCRdb's copy has only in-frame clones and leaves some out. Clone size and V and J calls were adopted from that table, with D and trimming inferred from the DNA. The sample holds approximately 150,000 clones; roughly 87% are singletons and the top ten take around 1.2%. Looked up from germline, CDR1 is SGHDN and CDR2 is FVKESK. The CDR3 totals 15 residues. Unmatched junction bases numbered 11, after V lost 6 bases and J lost 6 bases.

The genes are TRBV14 and TRBJ1-5; 7 positions match TRBD1. Sample: PBMCs or T cells enriched from blood (not recorded which). This receptor was identified in a human donor with acute COVID-19. The donor label of this sample is uncertain. The CDR3 DNA sequence: TGTGCCAGCAGTCGAACAGGGGAGAGGGGTCAGCCCCAGCATTTT. Translating it yields CASSRTGERGQPQHF.